These 15 T cell receptor beta chains share one sample of origin, sequenced in a study of radiation and T cells in renal cell carcinoma. Clones were sequenced by immunoSEQ multiplex PCR, and TCRdb holds only the in-frame ones, with some missing. The sample carries 120,000 or so clones, around 80% recorded once. Described time point: blood 2 weeks post-SBRT. Treatment here: 15 Gy SBRT to primary tumor, nephrectomy 4 weeks later. Sample: blood, taken from a patient whose treatment included radiotherapy and nephrectomy. These receptors were collected from a man in his forties or fifties with renal cell carcinoma.

The V call is TRBV19, the J call TRBJ2-7; 11 bases fit TRBD2. The junction had 6 bases not matched to a gene; V was cut back by 0 bases and J by 2 bases. Germline lookup yields CDR1 LNHDA and CDR2 SQIVND (reference sequence). The CDR3 is 17 amino acids. CDR3 region: CASSIDTIAGGPYEQYF. The CDR3 DNA reads as TGTGCCAGTAGTATAGATACCATAGCGGGAGGGCCCTACGAGCAGTACTTC.

The rearrangement links TRBV2 to TRBJ1-4; 8 positions agree with TRBD1. The CDR3 has 12 amino acids. Germline V gene lookup returns CDR1 SNHLY and CDR2 FYNNEI. The V and J ends lost 10 bases and 9 bases, in that order; junction bases with no gene match: 7. The CDR3 DNA is TGTGCCATCGATGGACAGGGAAAAAAACTGTTTTTT. It encodes CAIDGQGKKLFF.

The chain combines TRBV6-5 with TRBJ2-3; perhaps D is TRBD1 or TRBD2 (5 bases each). Between the trimmed V and J ends, which lost 6 bases and 0 bases, there was a span of 10 bases. This CDR3 spans 14 amino acids. Germline loops: CDR1 MNHEY, CDR2 SVGAGI. As DNA, the CDR3 is TGTGCCAGCAGCTCCCGGGGCAGCACAGATACGCAGTATTTT. It specifies CASSSRGSTDTQYF.

J is TRBJ1-5 and V is TRBV15; 8 bases are a match to TRBD1. This CDR3 has 15 amino acids. Germline loops: CDR1 LNHNV, CDR2 YYDKDF (reference sequence). The J segment lost 6 bases and the V segment lost 3 bases, leaving 7 bases of the junction unmatched. DNA of the CDR3: TGTGCCACCAGCAGTGACAGGGGTGGTCCTCAGCCCCAGCATTTT. Amino acid sequence: CATSSDRGGPQPQHF.

The chain joins TRBV29-1 to TRBJ2-1; 7 positions agree with TRBD2. From germline, CDR1 is SQVTM and CDR2 ANQGSEA. The CDR3 spans 14 residues. The trim removed 3 bases at V and 7 bases at J, leaving 9 bases unmatched. The DNA for the CDR3 is TGCAGCGTTGAGACGTGGACGGGGGGAAATGAGCAGTTCTTC. As protein: CSVETWTGGNEQFF.

This clone showed up just once. This same CDR3 is encoded by further DNA sequences in the sample. This chain joins TRBV10-2 and TRBJ1-1; 10 bases agree with TRBD1. Germline V lookup: CDR1 WSHSY, CDR2 SAAADI. The CDR3 is 15 residues long. V was clipped by 3 bases and J by 3 bases; unmatched bases: 4. The CDR3, as DNA: TGCGCCAGCAGTGAACGGACAGGGGGAGACACTGAAGCTTTCTTT. This translates into CASSERTGGDTEAFF.

This rearrangement joins TRBV4-3 to TRBJ1-2; D gene ambiguous. Per germline, CDR1 LGHNA and CDR2 YSLEER. Trimming took 0 bases from V and 4 from J, leaving 12 bases between them. This CDR3 is 15 amino acids long. For the CDR3, the DNA is TGCGCCAGCAGCCAAGATCGCGGTACCTCCTATGGCTACACCTTC. It codes for CASSQDRGTSYGYTF.

The rearrangement uses TRBV29-1 and TRBJ2-5; D is unresolved. The germline V gene encodes CDR1 SQVTM and CDR2 ANQGSEA. The CDR3 runs to 10 residues. CDR3 region: CNLGKETQYF. CDR3 in DNA: TGCAACCTAGGGAAAGAGACCCAGTACTTC.

This clone was seen only once. This chain joins TRBV7-2 and TRBJ2-2, with D perhaps given as TRBD1 or TRBD2 (5 bases each). Germline CDR1 SGHTA, CDR2 FQGNSA. The CDR3 consists of 14 residues. V was cut by 1 base and J by 6 bases, with 9 bases left in between. CDR3 region: CASSLERGAGELFF. The CDR3 nucleotides read TGTGCCAGCAGCTTAGAGAGGGGTGCCGGGGAGCTGTTTTTT.

The genes are TRBV20-1 and TRBJ2-5; TRBD2 is a possible D gene (5 bases). In germline, CDR1 is DFQATT, CDR2 SNEGSKA (reference sequence). CDR3 length: 11 amino acids. The V and J ends lost 6 bases and 7 bases respectively, with 12 bases between them. The CDR3 nucleotides read TGCAGTGCGGGGATCCGGGGGACCCAGTACTTC. Translated, it gives CSAGIRGTQYF.

The rearrangement joins TRBV6-4 to TRBJ1-2; tentatively, D is TRBD1 (6 bases). The V end was cut by 8 bases, the J end by 8 bases, with 15 bases between. The length of the CDR3 is 12 residues. CDR1 MRHNA and CDR2 SNTAGT come from the germline V gene. CDR3 in amino acids: CASGDITTGYTF. DNA for the CDR3: TGTGCCAGCGGGGACATAACGACCGGCTACACCTTC.

The chain is built from TRBV4-1 and TRBJ1-2; 8 nucleotides agree with TRBD1. This CDR3 is 15 amino acids long. CDR1 is MGHRA, CDR2 YSYEKL, per germline. With 5 bases clipped from V and 2 bases from J, the junction kept 7 bases outside the gene matches. CDR3 coding DNA: TGCGCCAGCAGCGAGACATGGACAGGGAACTATGGCTACACCTTC. This translates into CASSETWTGNYGYTF.

In its sample, this clone was seen once. The V gene is TRBV18, the J gene TRBJ1-2, with TRBD1 matching over 7 bases. The CDR3 totals 15 residues. From germline, CDR1 is KGHSH and CDR2 LQKENI. Trimming at V came to 3 bases and at J to 6 bases, leaving 10 bases not matched to a gene. CDR3 coding DNA: TGTGCCAGCTCACCTTATCCAGCTGACAGGGATGGCTACACCTTC. This sequence encodes CASSPYPADRDGYTF.

This chain joins TRBV30 and TRBJ1-5; D possibly corresponds to TRBD1 (6 bases). From germline, CDR1 is GTSNPN and CDR2 SVGIG (reference sequence). This CDR3 is 13 amino acids long. V lost 2 bases and J lost 5, with 10 bases in between. CDR3 DNA sequence: TGTGCCTGGAGTCGACAGGAAGATCAGCCCCAGCATTTT. The encoded protein is CAWSRQEDQPQHF.

The rearrangement uses TRBV6-5 and TRBJ1-1, with D perhaps matching TRBD1 (6 bases). Trimming removed 2 bases at V and 5 bases at J, with 9 bases between. The CDR3 loop spans 13 amino acids. Per germline, CDR1 MNHEY and CDR2 SVGAGI. The CDR3 spells CASSYEGETEAFF. The CDR3 DNA sequence: TGTGCCAGCAGTTACGAGGGGGAAACTGAAGCTTTCTTT.